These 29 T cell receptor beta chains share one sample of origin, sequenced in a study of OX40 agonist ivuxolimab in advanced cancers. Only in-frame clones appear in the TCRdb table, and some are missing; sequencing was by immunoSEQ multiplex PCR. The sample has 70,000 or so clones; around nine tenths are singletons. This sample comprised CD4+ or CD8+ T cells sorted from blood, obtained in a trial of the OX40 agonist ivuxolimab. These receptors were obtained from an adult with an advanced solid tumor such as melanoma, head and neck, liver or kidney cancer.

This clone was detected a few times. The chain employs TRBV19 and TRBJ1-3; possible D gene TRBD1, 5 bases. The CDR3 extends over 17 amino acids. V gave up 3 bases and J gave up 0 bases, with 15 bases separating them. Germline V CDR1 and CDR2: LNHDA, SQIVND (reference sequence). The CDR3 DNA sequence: TGTGCCAGTAGTATTACGGCAGGGTTCAACTCTGGAAACACCATATATTTT. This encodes CASSITAGFNSGNTIYF.

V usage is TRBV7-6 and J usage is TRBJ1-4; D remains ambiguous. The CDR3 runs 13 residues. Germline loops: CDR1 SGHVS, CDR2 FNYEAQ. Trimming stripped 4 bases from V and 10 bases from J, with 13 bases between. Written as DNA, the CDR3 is TGTGCCAGCAGCTCTTGGCTCAACAGAAAACTGTTTTTT. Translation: CASSSWLNRKLFF.

The CDR3 is CASSFGENGELFF. As DNA, the CDR3 is TGTGCCAGCAGCTTTGGAGAGAACGGGGAGCTGTTTTTT. The chain carries TRBV7-9 and TRBJ2-2; unclear D gene. Trimming removed 3 bases from V and 7 bases from J, with 9 bases in between. The CDR3 consists of 13 residues. Germline V lookup: CDR1 SEHNR, CDR2 FQNEAQ (reference sequence).

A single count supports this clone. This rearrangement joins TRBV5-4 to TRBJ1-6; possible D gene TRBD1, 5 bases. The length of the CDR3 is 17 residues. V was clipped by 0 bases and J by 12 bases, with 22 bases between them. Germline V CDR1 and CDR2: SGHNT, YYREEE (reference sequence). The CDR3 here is CASSLDRFGQGRVPLHF. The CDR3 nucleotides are TGTGCCAGCAGCTTGGATCGCTTCGGGCAGGGTCGCGTACCCCTCCACTTT. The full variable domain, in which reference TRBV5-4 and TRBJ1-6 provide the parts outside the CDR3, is ETGVTQSPTHLIKTRGQQVTLRCSSQSGHNTVSWYQQALGQGPQFIFQYYREEENGRGNFPPRFSGLQFPNYSSELNVNALELDDSALYLCASSLDRFGQGRVPLHFGNGTRLTVT.

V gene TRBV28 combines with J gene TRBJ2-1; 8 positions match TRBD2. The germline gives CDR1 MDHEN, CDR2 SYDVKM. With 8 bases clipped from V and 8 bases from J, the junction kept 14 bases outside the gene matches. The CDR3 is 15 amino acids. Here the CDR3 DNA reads TGTGCCAGCTCCCCGAGCGGGAGACGGGGGGATGAGCAGTTCTTC. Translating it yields CASSPSGRRGDEQFF.

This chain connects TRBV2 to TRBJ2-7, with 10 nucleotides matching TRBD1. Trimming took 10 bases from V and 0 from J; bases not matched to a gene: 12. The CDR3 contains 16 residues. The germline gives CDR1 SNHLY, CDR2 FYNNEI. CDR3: CATSRDRGEGSYEQYF. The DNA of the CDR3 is TGTGCCACGTCCCGGGACAGGGGAGAGGGCTCCTACGAGCAGTACTTC. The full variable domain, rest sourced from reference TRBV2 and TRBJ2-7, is EPEVTQTPSHQVTQMGQEVILRCVPISNHLYFYWYRQILGQKVEFLVSFYNNEISEKSEIFDDQFSVERPDGSNFTLKIRSTKLEDSAMYFCATSRDRGEGSYEQYFGPGTRLTVT.

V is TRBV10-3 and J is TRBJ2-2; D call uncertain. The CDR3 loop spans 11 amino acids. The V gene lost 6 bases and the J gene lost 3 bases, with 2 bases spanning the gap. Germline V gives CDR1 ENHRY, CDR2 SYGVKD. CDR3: CAIRDTGELFF. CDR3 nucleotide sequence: TGTGCCATCAGAGACACCGGGGAGCTGTTTTTT.

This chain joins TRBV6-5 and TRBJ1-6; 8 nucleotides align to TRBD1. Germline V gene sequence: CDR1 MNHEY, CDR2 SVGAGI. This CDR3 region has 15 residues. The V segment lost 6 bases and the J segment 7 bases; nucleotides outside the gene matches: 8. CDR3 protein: CASRPGQGGNSPLHF. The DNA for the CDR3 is TGTGCCAGCAGGCCTGGACAGGGAGGGAATTCACCCCTCCACTTT.

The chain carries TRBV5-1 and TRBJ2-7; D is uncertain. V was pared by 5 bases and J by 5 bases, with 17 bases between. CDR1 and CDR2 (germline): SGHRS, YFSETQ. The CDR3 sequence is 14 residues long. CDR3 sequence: CASSPNRIPDEQYF. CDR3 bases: TGCGCCAGCAGTCCTAATCGAATCCCCGACGAGCAGTACTTC. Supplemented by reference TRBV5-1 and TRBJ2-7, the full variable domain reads KAGVTQTPRYLIKTRGQQVTLSCSPISGHRSVSWYQQTPGQGLQFLFEYFSETQRNKGNFPGRFSGRQFSNSRSEMNVSTLELGDSALYLCASSPNRIPDEQYFGPGTRLTVT.

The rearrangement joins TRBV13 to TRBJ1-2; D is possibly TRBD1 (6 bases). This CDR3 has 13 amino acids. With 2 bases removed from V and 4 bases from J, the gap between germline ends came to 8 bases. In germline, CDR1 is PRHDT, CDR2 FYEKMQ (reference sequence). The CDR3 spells CASSLKGGYGYTF. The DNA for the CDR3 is TGTGCCAGCAGCTTAAAAGGGGGCTATGGCTACACCTTC.

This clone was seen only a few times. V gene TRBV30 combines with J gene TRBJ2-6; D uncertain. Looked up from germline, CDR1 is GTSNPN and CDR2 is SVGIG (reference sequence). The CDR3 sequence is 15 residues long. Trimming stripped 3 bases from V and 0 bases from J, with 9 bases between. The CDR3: CAWRIQSSGANVLTF. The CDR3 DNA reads TGTGCCTGGAGGATACAGTCCTCTGGGGCCAACGTCCTGACTTTC. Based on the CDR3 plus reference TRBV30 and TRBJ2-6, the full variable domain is SQTIHQWPATLVQPVGSPLSLECTVEGTSNPNLYWYRQAAGRGLQLLFYSVGIGQISSEVPQNLSASRPQDRQFILSSKKLLLSDSGFYLCAWRIQSSGANVLTFGAGSRLTVL.

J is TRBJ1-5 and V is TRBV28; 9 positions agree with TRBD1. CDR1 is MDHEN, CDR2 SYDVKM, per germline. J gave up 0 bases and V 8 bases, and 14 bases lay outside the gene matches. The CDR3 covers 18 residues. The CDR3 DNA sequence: TGTGCCAGCCTTTCCGGGACAGGGTCCTTCAGTAGCAATCAGCCCCAGCATTTT. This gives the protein CASLSGTGSFSSNQPQHF.

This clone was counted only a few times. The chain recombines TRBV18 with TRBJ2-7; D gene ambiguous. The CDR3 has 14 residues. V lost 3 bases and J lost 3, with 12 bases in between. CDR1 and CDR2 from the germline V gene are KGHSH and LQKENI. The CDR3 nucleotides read TGTGCCAGCTCACCCTCCCCAATAGTCTACGAGCAGTACTTC. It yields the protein CASSPSPIVYEQYF.

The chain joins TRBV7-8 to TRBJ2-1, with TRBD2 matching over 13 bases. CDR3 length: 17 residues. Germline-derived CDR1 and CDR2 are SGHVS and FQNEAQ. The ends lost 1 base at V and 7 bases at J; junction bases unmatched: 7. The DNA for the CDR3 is TGTGCCAGCAGCTTAGGAGGTCCGGGACTAGCGGGAAATGAGCAGTTCTTC. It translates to CASSLGGPGLAGNEQFF.

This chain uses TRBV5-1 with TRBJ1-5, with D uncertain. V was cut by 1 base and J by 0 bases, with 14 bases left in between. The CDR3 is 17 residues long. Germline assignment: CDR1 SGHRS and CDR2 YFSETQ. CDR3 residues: CASSLRLPADSNQPQHF. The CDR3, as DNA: TGCGCCAGCAGCTTGAGGTTGCCAGCCGATAGCAATCAGCCCCAGCATTTT.

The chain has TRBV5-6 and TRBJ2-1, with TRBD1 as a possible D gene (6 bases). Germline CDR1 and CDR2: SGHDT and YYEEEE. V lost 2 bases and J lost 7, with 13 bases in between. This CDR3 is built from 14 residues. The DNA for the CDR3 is TGTGCCAGCAGCTTCCGGACAGTGGGTAATGAGCAGTTCTTC. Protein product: CASSFRTVGNEQFF.

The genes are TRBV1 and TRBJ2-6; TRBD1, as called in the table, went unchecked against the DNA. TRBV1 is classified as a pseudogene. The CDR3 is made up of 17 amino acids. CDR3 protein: CTSSTLCAQSRANVLTF. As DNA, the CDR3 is TGCACCAGCAGTACGTTGTGTGCACAAAGTCGGGCCAACGTCCTGACTTTC.

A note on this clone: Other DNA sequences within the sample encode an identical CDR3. This chain's CDR3 is CASSPRGNTEAFF. The CDR3 region has the DNA TGTGCCAGCAGCCCGAGGGGGAACACTGAAGCTTTCTTT. The rearrangement links TRBV7-2 to TRBJ1-1; weak D call: TRBD1 (5 bases). The CDR3 totals 13 residues. V was pared by 5 bases and J by 1 base, with 8 bases between. Germline V gives CDR1 SGHTA, CDR2 FQGNSA.

The CDR3: CASRERAGYNQPQHF. The CDR3 coding sequence is TGTGCCAGCAGGGAAAGGGCAGGGTATAATCAGCCCCAGCATTTT. This rearrangement joins TRBV2 to TRBJ1-5, with D tentatively TRBD1 (5 bases). V lost 6 bases, J lost 4 bases, and 16 bases lay in between. CDR3 length equals 15 residues. Germline V gene lookup returns CDR1 SNHLY and CDR2 FYNNEI.

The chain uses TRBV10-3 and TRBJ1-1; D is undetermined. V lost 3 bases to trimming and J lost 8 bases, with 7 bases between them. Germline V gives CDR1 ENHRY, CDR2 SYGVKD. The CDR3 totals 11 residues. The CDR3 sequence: CAISDAVEAFF. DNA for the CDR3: TGTGCCATCAGTGACGCAGTGGAAGCTTTCTTT.

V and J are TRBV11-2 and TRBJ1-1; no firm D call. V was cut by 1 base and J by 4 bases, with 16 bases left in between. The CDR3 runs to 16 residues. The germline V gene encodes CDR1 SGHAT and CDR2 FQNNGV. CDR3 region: CASSLGFGSGRTEAFF. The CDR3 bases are TGTGCCAGCAGCTTAGGGTTTGGGAGCGGGCGCACTGAAGCTTTCTTT.

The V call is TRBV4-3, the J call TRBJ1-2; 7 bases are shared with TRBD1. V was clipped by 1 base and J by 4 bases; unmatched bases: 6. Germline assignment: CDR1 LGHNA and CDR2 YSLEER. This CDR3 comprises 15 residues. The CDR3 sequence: CASSQGQGSLYGYTF. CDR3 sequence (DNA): TGCGCCAGCAGCCAAGGACAGGGCTCCCTCTATGGCTACACCTTC.

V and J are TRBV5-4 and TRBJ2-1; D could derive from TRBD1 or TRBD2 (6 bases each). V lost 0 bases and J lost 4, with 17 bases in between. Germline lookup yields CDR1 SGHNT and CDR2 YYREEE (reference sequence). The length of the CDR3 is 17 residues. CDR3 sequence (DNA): TGTGCCAGCAGCTTGGCTGGGGGGCGGCAAATTTACAATGAGCAGTTCTTC. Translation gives CASSLAGGRQIYNEQFF. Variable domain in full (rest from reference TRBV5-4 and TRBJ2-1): ETGVTQSPTHLIKTRGQQVTLRCSSQSGHNTVSWYQQALGQGPQFIFQYYREEENGRGNFPPRFSGLQFPNYSSELNVNALELDDSALYLCASSLAGGRQIYNEQFFGPGTRLTVL.

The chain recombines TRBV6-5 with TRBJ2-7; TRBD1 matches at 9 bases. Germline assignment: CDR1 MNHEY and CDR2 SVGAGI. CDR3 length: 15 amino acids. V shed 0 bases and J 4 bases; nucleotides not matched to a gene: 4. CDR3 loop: CASSYSGTGLYEQYF. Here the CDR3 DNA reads TGTGCCAGCAGTTACTCCGGGACAGGGCTATACGAGCAGTACTTC.

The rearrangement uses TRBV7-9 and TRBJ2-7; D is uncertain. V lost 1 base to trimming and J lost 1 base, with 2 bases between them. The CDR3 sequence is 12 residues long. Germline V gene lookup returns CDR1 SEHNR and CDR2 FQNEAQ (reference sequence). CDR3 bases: TGTGCCAGCAGCTTAGAGTCCTACGAGCAGTACTTC. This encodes CASSLESYEQYF.

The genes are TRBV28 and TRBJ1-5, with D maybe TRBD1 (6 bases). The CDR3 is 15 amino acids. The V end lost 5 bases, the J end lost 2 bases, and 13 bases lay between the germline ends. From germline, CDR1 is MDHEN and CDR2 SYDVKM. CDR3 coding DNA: TGTGCCAGCAGTCAAAGTGGGGGGCGCAATCAGCCCCAGCATTTT. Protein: CASSQSGGRNQPQHF.

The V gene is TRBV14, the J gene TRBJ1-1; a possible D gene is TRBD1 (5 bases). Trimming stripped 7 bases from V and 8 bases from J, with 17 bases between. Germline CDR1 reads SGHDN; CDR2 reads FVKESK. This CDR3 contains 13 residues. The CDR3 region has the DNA TGTGCCAGCACCTCGGCAGGACAATTGGAAGCTTTCTTT. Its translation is CASTSAGQLEAFF.

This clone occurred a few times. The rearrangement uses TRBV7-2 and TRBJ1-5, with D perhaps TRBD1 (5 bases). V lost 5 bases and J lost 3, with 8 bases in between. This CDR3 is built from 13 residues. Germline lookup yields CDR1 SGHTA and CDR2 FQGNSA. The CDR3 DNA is TGTGCCAGCAGCCGACAGCTCAATCAGCCCCAGCATTTT. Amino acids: CASSRQLNQPQHF.

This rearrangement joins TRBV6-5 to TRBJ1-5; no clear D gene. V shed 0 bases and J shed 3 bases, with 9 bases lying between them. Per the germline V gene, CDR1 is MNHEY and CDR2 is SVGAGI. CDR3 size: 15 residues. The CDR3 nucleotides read TGTGCCAGCAGTTACTCGAAAGGGTACAATCAGCCCCAGCATTTT. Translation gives CASSYSKGYNQPQHF.